This TCR beta chain was sequenced for a study of blood T cell repertoires in COVID-19. Study context: The cDNA or gDNA used as material had been derived from T cells, B-cell-depleted T cells, or PBMCs.

Assay used: immunoSEQ multiplex PCR; TCRdb lists only in-frame clones, some missing. The sample lists approximately 140,000 clones; about four fifths were seen once. The clonotype comes from a man older than 75 with acute or convalescent COVID-19. The material sequenced was peripheral blood.

DNA of the CDR3: TGTGCCAGCAGCCGTCGGGTGGGAGGGAACACTGAAGCTTTCTTT. Its translation is CASSRRVGGNTEAFF. This rearrangement joins TRBV7-2 to TRBJ1-1; D uncertain. In germline, CDR1 is SGHTA, CDR2 FQGNSA. CDR3 length: 15 residues. Trimming cost V 5 bases and J 1 base, with 14 bases left between them.